This T cell receptor beta chain originates from a study of blood T cells in healthy people across ages. The sample, around 10 milliliters of peripheral blood, was drawn from each donor. Each sample provided at least 6 micrograms of extracted total RNA. About this clonotype itself: Its antigen is currently unknown.

Study conclusions and caveats: Naive CD4+ cells and diversity were both higher in long-lived donors than in aged donors.

A J-beta primer mix and a sample-barcoded 5' primer were used in a second PCR of about 7 to 12 cycles. With 12 random nucleotides, a template-switch adaptor tagged each individual cDNA molecule. TCRdb processed the 5' RACE reads anew with MiXCR; each CDR3 protein has one entry. In the table there are around 800,000 distinct CDR3 sequences, about 55% of which are singletons. Sequencing was performed on blood. The origin of this receptor is a man aged 80 or over in good health.

CDR3 loop: CAIGGRDGPFSGNTIYF. The DNA of the CDR3 is TGTGCCATCGGAGGCCGGGACGGACCATTCTCTGGAAACACCATATATTTT. V usage is TRBV10-3 and J usage is TRBJ1-3, with D maybe TRBD1 (5 bases). CDR3 length equals 17 residues. The V gene's germline CDR1 is ENHRY and CDR2 SYGVKD. With 8 bases removed from V and 0 bases from J, the gap between germline ends came to 20 bases.